The T cell receptor (beta chain) described here comes from a study of T cell repertoires in cytomegalovirus infection. Study-level information: In public TCR beta signatures, there were indications of both CMV infection and matching HLA type. General study results and limits: The response measured ex vivo was dominated by TCR beta clonotypes (HLA-C-restricted and CMV-specific). The study identified carriers of CMV plus the relevant HLA from cumulative public TCR beta family frequency.

A single record per CDR3 protein comes from TCRdb applying MiXCR to the reads. This table holds approximately 490,000 distinct CDR3 sequences, 11% found once. In the case of this clonotype: Its antigen is undetermined.

Germline CDR1 is DFQATT and CDR2 is SNEGSKA (reference sequence). J was trimmed by 8 bases and V by 0 bases; bases with no gene match: 10. The CDR3 loop spans 15 amino acids. Input material: PBMCs. This clonotype was obtained from a human donor in good health (CMV status not recorded). Some clones in this sample may be carry-over from other donors' samples. This chain connects TRBV20-1 to TRBJ1-2; TRBD1 aligns across 9 bases. In DNA, the CDR3 is TGCAGTGCTAGAGATCCAAGACAGGGGGTCGGCGGCTACACCTTC. Residues: CSARDPRQGVGGYTF.